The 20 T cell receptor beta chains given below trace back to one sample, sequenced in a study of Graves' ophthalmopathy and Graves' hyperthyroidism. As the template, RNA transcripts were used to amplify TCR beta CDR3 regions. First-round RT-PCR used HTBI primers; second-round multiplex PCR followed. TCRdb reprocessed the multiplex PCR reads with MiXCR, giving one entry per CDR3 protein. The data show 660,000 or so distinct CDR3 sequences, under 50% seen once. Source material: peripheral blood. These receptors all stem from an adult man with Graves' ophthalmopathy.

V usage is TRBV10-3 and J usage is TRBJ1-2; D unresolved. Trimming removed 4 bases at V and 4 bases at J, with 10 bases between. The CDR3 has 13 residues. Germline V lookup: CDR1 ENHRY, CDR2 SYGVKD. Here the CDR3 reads CAISAEGSYGYTF. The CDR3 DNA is TGTGCCATCAGTGCTGAGGGATCCTATGGCTACACCTTC.

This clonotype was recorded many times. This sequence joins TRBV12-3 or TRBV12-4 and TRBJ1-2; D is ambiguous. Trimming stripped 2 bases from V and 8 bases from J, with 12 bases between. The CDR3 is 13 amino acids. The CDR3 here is CASSLSGGRGYTF. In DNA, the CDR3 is TGTGCCAGCAGTTTAAGCGGCGGGCGCGGCTACACCTTC.

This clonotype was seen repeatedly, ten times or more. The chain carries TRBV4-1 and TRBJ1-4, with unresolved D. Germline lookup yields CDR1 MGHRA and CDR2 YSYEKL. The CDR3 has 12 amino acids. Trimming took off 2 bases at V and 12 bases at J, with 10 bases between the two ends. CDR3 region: CASSQIGLELFF. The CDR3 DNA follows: TGCGCCAGCAGCCAAATCGGATTGGAACTGTTTTTT.

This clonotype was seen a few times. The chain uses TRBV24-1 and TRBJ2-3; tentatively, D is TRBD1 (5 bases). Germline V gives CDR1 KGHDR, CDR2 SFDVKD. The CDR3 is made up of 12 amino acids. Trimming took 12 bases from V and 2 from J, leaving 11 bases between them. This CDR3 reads CARGRVTDTQYF. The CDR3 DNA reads TGTGCCCGAGGCAGGGTCACAGATACGCAGTATTTT.

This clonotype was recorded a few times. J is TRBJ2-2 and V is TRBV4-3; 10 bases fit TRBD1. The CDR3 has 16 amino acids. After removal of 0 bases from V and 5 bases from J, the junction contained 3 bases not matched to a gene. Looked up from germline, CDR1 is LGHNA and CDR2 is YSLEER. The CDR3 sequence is CASSQDAGQGTGELFF. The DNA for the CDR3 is TGCGCCAGCAGCCAAGATGCGGGACAGGGGACCGGGGAGCTGTTTTTT.

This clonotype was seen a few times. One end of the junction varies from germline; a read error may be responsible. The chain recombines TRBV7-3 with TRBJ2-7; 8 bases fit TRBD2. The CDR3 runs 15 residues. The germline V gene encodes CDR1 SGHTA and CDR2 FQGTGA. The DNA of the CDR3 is TGTGCCAGCAGTTTAAGGAGCGGGGGTCTCTACGAGCAGTACTTC. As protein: CASSLRSGGLYEQYF.

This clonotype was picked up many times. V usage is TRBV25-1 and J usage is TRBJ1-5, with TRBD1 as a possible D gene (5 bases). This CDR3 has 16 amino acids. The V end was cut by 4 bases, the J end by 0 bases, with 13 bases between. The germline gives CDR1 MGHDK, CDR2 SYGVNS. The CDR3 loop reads CASSGQQDTSNQPQHF. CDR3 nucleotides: TGTGCCAGCAGTGGGCAACAGGATACTAGCAATCAGCCCCAGCATTTT.

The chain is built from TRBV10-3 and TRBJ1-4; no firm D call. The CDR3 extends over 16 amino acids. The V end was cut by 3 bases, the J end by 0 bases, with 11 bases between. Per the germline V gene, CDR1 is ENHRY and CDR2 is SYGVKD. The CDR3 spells CAISEGLASTNEKLFF. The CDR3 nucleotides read TGTGCCATCAGTGAAGGACTAGCCTCAACTAATGAAAAACTGTTTTTT.

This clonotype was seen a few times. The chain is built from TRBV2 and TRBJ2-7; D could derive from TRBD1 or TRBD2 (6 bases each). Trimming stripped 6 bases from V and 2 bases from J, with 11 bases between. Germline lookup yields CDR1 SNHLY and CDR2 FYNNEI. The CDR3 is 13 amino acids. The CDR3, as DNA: TGTGCCAGCAGGGGGGGACATCCCTACGAGCAGTACTTC. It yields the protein CASRGGHPYEQYF.

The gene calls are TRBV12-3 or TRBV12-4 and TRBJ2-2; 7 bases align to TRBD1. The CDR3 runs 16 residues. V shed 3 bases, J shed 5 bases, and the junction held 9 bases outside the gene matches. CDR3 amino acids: CASSLNTGAVTGELFF. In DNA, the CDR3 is TGTGCCAGCAGTTTGAATACAGGGGCCGTTACCGGGGAGCTGTTTTTT.

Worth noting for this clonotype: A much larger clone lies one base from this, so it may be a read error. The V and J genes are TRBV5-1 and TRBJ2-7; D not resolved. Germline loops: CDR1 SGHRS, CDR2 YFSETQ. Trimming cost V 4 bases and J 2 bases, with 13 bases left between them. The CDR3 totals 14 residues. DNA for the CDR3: TGCGCCAGCAGCCATAACGATGATACCTACGAGCAGTACTTC. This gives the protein CASSHNDDTYEQYF.

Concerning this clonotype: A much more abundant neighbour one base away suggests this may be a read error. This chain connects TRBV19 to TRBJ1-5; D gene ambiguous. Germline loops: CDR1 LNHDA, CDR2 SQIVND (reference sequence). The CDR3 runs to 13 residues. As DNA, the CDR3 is TGTGCCAGTAGTATAGTAGCAAATCAGCCCCCGCATTTT. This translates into CASSIVANQPPHF.

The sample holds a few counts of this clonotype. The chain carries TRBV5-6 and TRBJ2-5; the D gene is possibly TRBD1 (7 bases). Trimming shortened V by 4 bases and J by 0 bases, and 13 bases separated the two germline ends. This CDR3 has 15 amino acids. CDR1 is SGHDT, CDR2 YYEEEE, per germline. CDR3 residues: CASSQTGRNQETQYF. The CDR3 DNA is TGTGCCAGCAGCCAGACAGGGAGGAACCAAGAGACCCAGTACTTC.

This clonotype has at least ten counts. CDR3 residues: CASSLRDRGNEQYF. Written as DNA, the CDR3 is TGTGCCAGCAGCTTGAGGGACAGGGGAAACGAGCAGTACTTC. The V gene is TRBV7-2, the J gene TRBJ2-7; TRBD1 agrees at 10 bases. The V gene's germline CDR1 is SGHTA and CDR2 FQGNSA. This CDR3 is built from 14 residues. With V trimmed by 3 bases and J by 5 bases, 4 bases remained unmatched.

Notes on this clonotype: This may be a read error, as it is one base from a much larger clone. In nucleotides, the CDR3 is TGTACCATCAGTGAGTCGGTAAGGCAGCCCCAGCATTTT. Amino acids: CTISESVRQPQHF. This chain uses TRBV10-3 with TRBJ1-5; D ambiguous. The CDR3 has 13 amino acids. Germline V gives CDR1 ENHRY, CDR2 SYGVKD.

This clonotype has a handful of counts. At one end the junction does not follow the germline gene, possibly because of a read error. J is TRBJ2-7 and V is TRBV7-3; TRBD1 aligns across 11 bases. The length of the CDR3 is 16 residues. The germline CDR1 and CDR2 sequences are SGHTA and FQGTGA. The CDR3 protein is CASSQGPGTGGFEQYF. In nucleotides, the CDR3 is TGCGCCAGCAGCCAGGGCCCCGGGACAGGGGGTTTCGAGCAGTACTTC.

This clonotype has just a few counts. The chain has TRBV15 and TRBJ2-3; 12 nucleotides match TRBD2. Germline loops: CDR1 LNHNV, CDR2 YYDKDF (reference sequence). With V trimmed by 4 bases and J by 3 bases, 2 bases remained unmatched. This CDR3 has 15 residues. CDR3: CATSTSGGATDTQYF. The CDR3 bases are TGTGCCACCAGCACTAGCGGGGGGGCGACAGATACGCAGTATTTT.

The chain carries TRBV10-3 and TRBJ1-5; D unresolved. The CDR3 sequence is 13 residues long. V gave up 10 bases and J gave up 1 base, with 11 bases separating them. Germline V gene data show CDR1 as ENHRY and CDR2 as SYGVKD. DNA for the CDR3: TGTGCCAGCGGATCCCCAAGCAATCAGCCCCAGCATTTT. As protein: CASGSPSNQPQHF.

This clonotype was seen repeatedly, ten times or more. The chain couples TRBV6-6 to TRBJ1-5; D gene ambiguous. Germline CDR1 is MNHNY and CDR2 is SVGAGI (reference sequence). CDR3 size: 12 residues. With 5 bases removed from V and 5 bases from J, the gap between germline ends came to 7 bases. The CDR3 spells CASSPNDQPQHF. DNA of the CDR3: TGTGCCAGCAGTCCGAACGATCAGCCCCAGCATTTT.

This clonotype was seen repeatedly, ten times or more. In DNA form, the CDR3 reads TGTGCCAGCAGCTTAGTTCCAGGTCCCTACGAGCAGTACTTC. Amino acid sequence: CASSLVPGPYEQYF. The chain has TRBV7-9 and TRBJ2-7; D not resolved. Germline V CDR1 and CDR2: SEHNR, FQNEAQ (reference sequence). V dropped 1 base and J dropped 2 bases, with 9 bases sitting between them. CDR3 length: 14 amino acids.